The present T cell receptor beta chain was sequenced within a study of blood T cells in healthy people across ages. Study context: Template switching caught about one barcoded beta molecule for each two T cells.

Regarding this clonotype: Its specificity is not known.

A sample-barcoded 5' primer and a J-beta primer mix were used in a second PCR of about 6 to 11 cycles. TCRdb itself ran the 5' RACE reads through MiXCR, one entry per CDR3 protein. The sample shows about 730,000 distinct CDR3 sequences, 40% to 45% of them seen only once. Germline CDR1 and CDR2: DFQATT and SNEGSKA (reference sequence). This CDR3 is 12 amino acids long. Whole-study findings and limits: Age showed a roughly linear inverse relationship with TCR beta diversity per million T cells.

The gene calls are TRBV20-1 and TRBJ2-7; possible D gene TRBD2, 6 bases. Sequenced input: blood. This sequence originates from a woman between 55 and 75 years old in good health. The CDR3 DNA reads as TGCAGCGCCGGGACTTACTCCTACGAGCAGTACTTC. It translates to CSAGTYSYEQYF.